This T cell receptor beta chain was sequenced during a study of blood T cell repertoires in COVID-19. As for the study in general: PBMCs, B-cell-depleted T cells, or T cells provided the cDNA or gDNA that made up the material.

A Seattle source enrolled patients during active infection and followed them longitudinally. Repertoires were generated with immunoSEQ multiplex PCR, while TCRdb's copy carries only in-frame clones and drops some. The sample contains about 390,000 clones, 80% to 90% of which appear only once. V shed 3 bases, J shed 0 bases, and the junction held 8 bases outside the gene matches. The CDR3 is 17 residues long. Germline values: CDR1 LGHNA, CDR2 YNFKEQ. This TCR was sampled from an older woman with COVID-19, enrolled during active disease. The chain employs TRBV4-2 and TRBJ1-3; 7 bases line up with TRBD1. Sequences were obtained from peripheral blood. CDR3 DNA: TGTGCCAGCAGCCAGAGGACAGGCTTGAGCTCTGGAAACACCATATATTTT. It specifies CASSQRTGLSSGNTIYF.